This entry lists 27 T cell receptor beta chains sequenced from one sample in a study of Ad26.COV2.S vaccination and SARS-CoV-2 variants. TCRdb's copy holds only in-frame clones and misses some; the assay was immunoSEQ multiplex PCR. Altogether some 390,000 clones are present, around 89% being singletons, with the ten largest covering 1.5% to 2%. Treatment: approximately 18 received Ad26.COV2.S at low or high dose, single or two shots; five or six received placebo; per-sample allocation not given. Sampling was performed 63 days after the first vaccine or placebo injection. The sequences come from peripheral blood, collected in a trial of Ad26.COV2.S vaccine versus placebo. Source of these receptors: a person aged 18-65 years who received the Ad26.COV2.S COVID-19 vaccine or a placebo.

The chain combines TRBV7-2 with TRBJ2-1; D is ambiguous. The CDR3 spans 11 residues. From germline, CDR1 is SGHTA and CDR2 FQGNSA. Trimming took off 2 bases at V and 6 bases at J, with 2 bases between the two ends. The CDR3, as DNA: TGTGCCAGCAGCTTATTCAATGAGCAGTTCTTC. Its translation: CASSLFNEQFF.

This clone was picked up one time. The rearrangement links TRBV28 to TRBJ2-1; 9 positions agree with TRBD2. The CDR3 sequence is 17 residues long. The J segment lost 6 bases and the V segment lost 6 bases, leaving 15 bases of the junction unmatched. Germline-derived CDR1 and CDR2 are MDHEN and SYDVKM. DNA for the CDR3: TGTGCCAGCAGCCTCGGACAAGGACTAGCGCTCGGCAATGAGCAGTTCTTC. Translating gives CASSLGQGLALGNEQFF.

This clone was counted only a few times. This same CDR3 is encoded by further DNA sequences in the sample. The CDR3: CASSLEPGARRGQFF. CDR3 DNA sequence: TGCGCCAGCAGCTTGGAACCGGGGGCCCGGAGGGGGCAGTTCTTC. The chain combines TRBV5-1 with TRBJ2-1, with D perhaps assigned TRBD1 or TRBD2 (6 bases each). Trimming shortened V by 0 bases and J by 12 bases, and 19 bases separated the two germline ends. Germline lookup yields CDR1 SGHRS and CDR2 YFSETQ. The CDR3 is 15 residues long.

The chain couples TRBV28 to TRBJ1-3, with D unclear. CDR3 length: 12 amino acids. Trimming stripped 6 bases from V and 4 bases from J, with 7 bases between. Germline assignment: CDR1 MDHEN and CDR2 SYDVKM. The CDR3 region is CASSNRGNTIYF. CDR3 nucleotides: TGTGCCAGCAGCAACCGGGGAAACACCATATATTTT.

The sample holds a few counts of this clone. The rearrangement joins TRBV15 to TRBJ2-7; D assignment may be TRBD1 or TRBD2 (5 bases each). The CDR3 consists of 18 residues. CDR1 LNHNV and CDR2 YYDKDF come from the germline V gene (reference sequence). V lost 0 bases and J 7 bases, leaving 25 bases between the germline ends. The DNA for the CDR3 is TGTGCCACCAGCAGAGACTCGAACACCGGGACGGGCACTAAGGAGCAGTACTTC. As protein: CATSRDSNTGTGTKEQYF.

There are a few counts of this clone. This rearrangement joins TRBV18 to TRBJ1-2; possibly TRBD1 for D (5 bases). CDR3 length: 15 residues. The germline V and J ends were trimmed by 2 bases and 0 bases, with 10 bases remaining between them. CDR1 and CDR2 from the germline V gene are KGHSH and LQKENI. This CDR3 reads CASSPVAGTNYGYTF. The CDR3 coding sequence is TGTGCCAGCTCACCAGTAGCAGGGACTAACTATGGCTACACCTTC.

The CDR3 is CASSPGGSWEGETQYF. As DNA, the CDR3 is TGTGCCAGCAGCCCTGGGGGGTCGTGGGAGGGAGAGACCCAGTACTTC. The chain employs TRBV5-4 and TRBJ2-5, with 7 positions matching TRBD2. This CDR3 contains 16 residues. In germline, CDR1 is SGHNT, CDR2 YYREEE (reference sequence). The V segment lost 4 bases and the J segment 4 bases; nucleotides outside the gene matches: 13.

The chain joins TRBV11-2 to TRBJ2-3, with a possible D match to TRBD2 (6 bases). The CDR3 sequence is 16 residues long. Trimming pared 4 bases from V and 2 bases from J, leaving 16 bases between. From germline, CDR1 is SGHAT and CDR2 FQNNGV. DNA of the CDR3: TGTGCCAGCAGCTCTCGACTAGACTCAAACACAGATACGCAGTATTTT. Translation gives CASSSRLDSNTDTQYF.

V and J are TRBV5-6 and TRBJ2-3; 8 nucleotides line up with TRBD1. The length of the CDR3 is 15 residues. V shed 3 bases, J shed 4 bases, and the junction held 7 bases outside the gene matches. The germline V gene has CDR1 SGHDT and CDR2 YYEEEE. The chain's CDR3 is CASSSRTGRADTQYF. In DNA, the CDR3 is TGTGCCAGCAGCTCCCGGACAGGGCGGGCAGATACGCAGTATTTT.

This clone was seen repeatedly, ten times or more. The chain recombines TRBV19 with TRBJ2-7; perhaps TRBD1 as D (5 bases). The CDR3 sequence is 13 residues long. Germline V CDR1 and CDR2: LNHDA, SQIVND (reference sequence). Trimming stripped 3 bases from V and 3 bases from J, with 9 bases between. The CDR3 sequence: CASSMQGGYEQYF. The CDR3 coding sequence is TGTGCCAGTAGTATGCAGGGTGGCTACGAGCAGTACTTC.

The J gene is TRBJ1-1, the V gene TRBV6-6; D not certain. The V and J ends lost 4 bases and 1 base respectively, with 7 bases between them. The CDR3 extends over 13 amino acids. Germline assignment: CDR1 MNHNY and CDR2 SVGAGI (reference sequence). The CDR3 spells CASSSRGNTEAFF. The CDR3 nucleotides read TGTGCCAGCAGTTCGCGGGGGAACACTGAAGCTTTCTTT.

This clone has just one count. CDR3 residues: CASSLATSGRPEREQYF. In DNA, the CDR3 is TGTGCCAGCAGCTTAGCAACCAGCGGGAGGCCCGAGAGGGAGCAGTACTTC. The chain employs TRBV7-9 and TRBJ2-7; 9 nucleotides line up with TRBD2. Germline V gives CDR1 SEHNR, CDR2 FQNEAQ (reference sequence). V trimming: 0 bases; J trimming: 7 bases; junction bases outside the gene matches: 13. The CDR3 has 17 residues.

The genes are TRBV5-5 and TRBJ1-4, with D possibly TRBD1 on 5 matching bases. This CDR3 has 14 amino acids. The germline CDR1 and CDR2 sequences are SGHKS and YYEKEE (reference sequence). V shed 6 bases and J shed 8 bases, with 17 bases lying between them. The CDR3 DNA sequence: TGTGCCAGCACCATGAGCAGGGCCGAGGAAAAACTGTTTTTT. It translates to CASTMSRAEEKLFF.

The J gene is TRBJ2-5, the V gene TRBV5-1; D possibly corresponds to TRBD2 (6 bases). The CDR3 length is 14 residues. V was pared by 4 bases and J by 4 bases, with 14 bases between. The germline gives CDR1 SGHRS, CDR2 YFSETQ. The CDR3: CASSIWGVGETQYF. The CDR3, as DNA: TGCGCCAGCAGCATTTGGGGGGTCGGAGAGACCCAGTACTTC.

J is TRBJ2-5 and V is TRBV4-2; no firm D call. The CDR3 length is 16 residues. The V end lost 1 base, the J end lost 1 base, and 13 bases lay between the germline ends. Germline V gene lookup returns CDR1 LGHNA and CDR2 YNFKEQ. CDR3 DNA sequence: TGTGCCAGCAGCCAAGTATCCGGGTCGGGCCAAGAGACCCAGTACTTC. Amino acid sequence: CASSQVSGSGQETQYF.

This chain links TRBV30 with TRBJ1-2; TRBD1 aligns across 7 bases. The V gene's germline CDR1 is GTSNPN and CDR2 SVGIG (reference sequence). The V and J ends lost 2 bases and 5 bases, in that order; junction bases with no gene match: 8. The CDR3 contains 14 residues. The CDR3 loop reads CAWSTGQAWYGYTF. The DNA of the CDR3 is TGTGCCTGGAGTACTGGACAGGCTTGGTATGGCTACACCTTC.

V usage is TRBV13 and J usage is TRBJ2-3, with 7 bases that match TRBD2. From germline, CDR1 is PRHDT and CDR2 FYEKMQ (reference sequence). Germline trimming cut 6 bases from V and 2 bases from J; bases unmatched to any gene: 5. The CDR3 has 14 amino acids. The CDR3 bases are TGTGCCAGCAGGGGAGCGGGATTCACAGATACGCAGTATTTT. It codes for CASRGAGFTDTQYF.

This clone is a singleton in its sample. V usage is TRBV5-4 and J usage is TRBJ2-1; D is perhaps TRBD1 (5 bases). The germline V gene has CDR1 SGHNT and CDR2 YYREEE (reference sequence). V was trimmed by 4 bases and J by 7 bases, leaving 12 bases between them. This CDR3 contains 13 residues. The CDR3 loop is CASSHHQGNEQFF. For the CDR3, the DNA is TGTGCCAGCAGCCATCATCAGGGAAATGAGCAGTTCTTC.

V usage is TRBV25-1 and J usage is TRBJ2-7; a weak D match, TRBD1 (7 bases). The germline V gene encodes CDR1 MGHDK and CDR2 SYGVNS. Trimming cost V 5 bases and J 0 bases, with 14 bases left between them. This CDR3 has 15 amino acids. The CDR3 nucleotides read TGTGCCAGCAGTCTCCGGGGGACAGACTCCTACGAGCAGTACTTC. It yields the protein CASSLRGTDSYEQYF.

V usage is TRBV20-1 and J usage is TRBJ2-1; tentatively, D is TRBD1 (5 bases). This CDR3 spans 14 amino acids. CDR1 and CDR2 (germline): DFQATT, SNEGSKA (reference sequence). V was clipped by 3 bases and J by 1 base, with 10 bases between them. The CDR3 DNA reads as TGCAGTGCTAGTAAGGGGTCTTCCTACAATGAGCAGTTCTTC. This sequence encodes CSASKGSSYNEQFF.

This clone appeared once. DNA for the CDR3: TGTGCCAGCACCATTGGCGCCTCTGGAAACACCATATATTTT. Protein: CASTIGASGNTIYF. The chain uses TRBV5-4 and TRBJ1-3; D unclear. Germline V CDR1 and CDR2: SGHNT, YYREEE (reference sequence). Between the trimmed V and J ends, which lost 6 bases and 0 bases, there was a span of 10 bases. This CDR3 is built from 14 residues.

The table lists this clone with a count of one. The chain is built from TRBV10-2 and TRBJ2-1; 11 nucleotides line up with TRBD2. The trim removed 10 bases at V and 7 bases at J, leaving 9 bases unmatched. Germline CDR1 and CDR2: WSHSY and SAAADI. The CDR3 loop spans 14 amino acids. The CDR3 is CATGTSGLLNEQFF. The CDR3 bases are TGCGCCACCGGGACTAGCGGTCTTCTTAATGAGCAGTTCTTC.

The chain links TRBV5-1 to TRBJ2-3; 7 positions agree with TRBD2. The CDR3 loop spans 15 amino acids. Germline CDR1 reads SGHRS; CDR2 reads YFSETQ. The V gene end was trimmed by 5 bases and the J gene end by 2 bases; junction bases not matched to a gene: 8. CDR3 DNA sequence: TGCGCCAGCAGTGGGGGGGACCTCGCCACAGATACGCAGTATTTT. Encoded protein: CASSGGDLATDTQYF.

This rearrangement joins TRBV9 to TRBJ2-7; TRBD2 matches 9 bases. This CDR3 is built from 15 residues. Trimming took 0 bases from V and 5 from J; bases not matched to a gene: 6. The V gene's germline CDR1 is SGDLS and CDR2 YYNGEE. The DNA of the CDR3 is TGTGCCAGCAGCGTAGGAACGGGACTAGCACACGAGCAGTACTTC. Translation gives CASSVGTGLAHEQYF.

CDR3 region: CASSEVQEGPYEQYF. In DNA, the CDR3 is TGTGCCAGCAGTGAAGTCCAGGAAGGACCCTACGAGCAGTACTTC. This chain connects TRBV6-1 to TRBJ2-7, with unresolved D. The CDR3 spans 15 residues. From germline, CDR1 is MNHNS and CDR2 SASEGT. The germline V and J ends were trimmed by 1 base and 2 bases, with 12 bases remaining between them.

This clone was observed once. The chain joins TRBV6-5 to TRBJ1-6; D ambiguous. CDR1 and CDR2 from the germline V gene are MNHEY and SVGAGI. Trimming left V 8 bases short and J 3 bases short, with 11 bases between. The CDR3 extends over 14 amino acids. CDR3 sequence: CASAKESYNSPLHF. The CDR3 DNA is TGTGCCAGCGCGAAGGAGAGCTATAATTCACCCCTCCACTTT.

The rearrangement uses TRBV24-1 and TRBJ2-7; D not certain. Germline V gene sequence: CDR1 KGHDR, CDR2 SFDVKD. The CDR3 contains 11 residues. V lost 0 bases, J lost 7 bases, and 3 bases lay in between. CDR3 bases: TGTGCCACCAGTGATTTGTGGGAGCAGTACTTC. Encoded protein: CATSDLWEQYF.